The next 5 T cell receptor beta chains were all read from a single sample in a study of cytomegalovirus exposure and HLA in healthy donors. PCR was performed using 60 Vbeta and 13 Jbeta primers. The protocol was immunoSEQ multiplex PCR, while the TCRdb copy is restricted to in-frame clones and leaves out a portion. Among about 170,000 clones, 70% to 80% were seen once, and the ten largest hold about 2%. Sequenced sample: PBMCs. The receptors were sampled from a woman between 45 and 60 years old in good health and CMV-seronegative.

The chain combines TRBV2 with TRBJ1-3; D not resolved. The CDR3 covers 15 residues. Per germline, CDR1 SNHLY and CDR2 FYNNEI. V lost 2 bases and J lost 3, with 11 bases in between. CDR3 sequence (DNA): TGTGCCAGCAGTGAATGGTGGACTCTTGGAAACACCATATATTTT. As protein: CASSEWWTLGNTIYF.

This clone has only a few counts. CDR3 residues: CASSLRVTPQETQYF. CDR3 in DNA: TGTGCCAGCAGCTTGAGGGTTACCCCACAAGAGACCCAGTACTTC. V gene TRBV11-3 combines with J gene TRBJ2-5, with a tentative D call TRBD2 (5 bases). V gave up 3 bases and J gave up 2 bases, with 13 bases separating them. This CDR3 is 15 amino acids long. In germline, CDR1 is SGHNT, CDR2 YENEEA.

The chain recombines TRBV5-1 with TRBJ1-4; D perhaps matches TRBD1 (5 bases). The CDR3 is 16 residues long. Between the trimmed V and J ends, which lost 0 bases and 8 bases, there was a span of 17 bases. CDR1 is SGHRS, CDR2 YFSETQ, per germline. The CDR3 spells CASSLGESPWGEKLFF. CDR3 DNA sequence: TGCGCCAGCAGCTTGGGAGAGTCTCCGTGGGGCGAAAAACTGTTTTTT.

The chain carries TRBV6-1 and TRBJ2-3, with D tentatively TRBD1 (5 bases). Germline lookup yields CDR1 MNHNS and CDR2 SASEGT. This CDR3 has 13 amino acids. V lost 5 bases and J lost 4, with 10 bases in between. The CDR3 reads CASSISTADTQYF. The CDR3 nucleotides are TGTGCCAGCAGTATATCGACAGCAGATACGCAGTATTTT.

For the CDR3, the DNA is TGTGCCAGTAGCTCCGGGACAGGGTTAGGCACAGATACGCAGTATTTT. Protein: CASSSGTGLGTDTQYF. The gene calls are TRBV19 and TRBJ2-3, with TRBD1 matching over 9 bases. J gave up 1 base and V 6 bases, and 8 bases lay outside the gene matches. From germline, CDR1 is LNHDA and CDR2 SQIVND (reference sequence). This CDR3 contains 16 residues.